This passage covers 28 T cell receptor beta chains from one sample sequenced in a study of response to subunit inactivated influenza vaccine. TCRdb recomputed calls from the RT-PCR reads with MiXCR, one row per CDR3 protein. Among more than 250,000 distinct CDR3 sequences listed, just over 20% were seen once. Here the sequenced sample was PBMCs from blood, taken about 19 months after vaccination. These receptors all stem from a man between 45 and 75 years old who received an inactivated influenza vaccine.

This clonotype came up many times. This chain joins TRBV4-1 and TRBJ1-1; 8 bases are a match to TRBD1. V was pared by 0 bases and J by 4 bases, with 19 bases of the junction left unmatched. From germline, CDR1 is MGHRA and CDR2 YSYEKL. The CDR3 is made up of 20 amino acids. In DNA, the CDR3 is TGCGCCAGCAGCCAAGATCAGCCCGGACAGGGTTCACTCCCTCTCACTGAAGCTTTCTTT. Amino acid sequence: CASSQDQPGQGSLPLTEAFF.

This clonotype was observed a handful of times. The rearrangement links TRBV15 to TRBJ1-1; no definite D call. V was clipped by 1 base and J by 0 bases, with 15 bases between them. Germline loops: CDR1 LNHNV, CDR2 YYDKDF (reference sequence). The CDR3 has 17 amino acids. This chain's CDR3 is CATSRGYLDGVNTEAFF. In nucleotides, the CDR3 is TGTGCCACCAGCAGAGGGTATCTGGACGGAGTGAACACTGAAGCTTTCTTT. The full variable domain, with the rest looked up from reference TRBV15 and TRBJ1-1, is DAMVIQNPRYQVTQFGKPVTLSCSQTLNHNVMYWYQQKSSQAPKLLFHYYDKDFNNEADTPDNFQSRRPNTSFCFLDIRSPGLGDTAMYLCATSRGYLDGVNTEAFFGQGTRLTVV.

The rearrangement joins TRBV28 to TRBJ1-1; D uncertain. CDR3 size: 15 residues. In germline, CDR1 is MDHEN, CDR2 SYDVKM. Trimming cost V 5 bases and J 7 bases, with 20 bases left between them. The CDR3 reads CASSTPGSTGNEAFF. DNA for the CDR3: TGTGCCAGCAGTACCCCCGGATCGACCGGGAATGAAGCTTTCTTT.

The chain links TRBV29-1 to TRBJ2-2; D is unresolved. CDR3 length equals 13 residues. The germline V gene encodes CDR1 SQVTM and CDR2 ANQGSEA. The ends were cut back, 4 bases at V and 0 bases at J, with 6 bases in the middle. CDR3 in DNA: TGCAGCGTTGGGCTTACGAACACCGGGGAGCTGTTTTTT. Amino acids: CSVGLTNTGELFF.

The sample holds a few counts of this clonotype. The rearrangement joins TRBV27 to TRBJ1-2; maybe TRBD1 (5 bases). Germline V lookup: CDR1 MNHEY, CDR2 SMNVEV (reference sequence). With 5 bases removed from V and 4 bases from J, the gap between germline ends came to 17 bases. The CDR3 is 15 amino acids. The CDR3 sequence is CASSGGTDTFYGYTF. CDR3 sequence (DNA): TGTGCCAGCAGTGGAGGGACCGATACGTTCTATGGCTACACCTTC.

The chain employs TRBV12-3 or TRBV12-4 and TRBJ2-7; D perhaps matches TRBD2 (6 bases). Trimming took off 3 bases at V and 4 bases at J, with 13 bases between the two ends. The CDR3 covers 14 residues. Written as DNA, the CDR3 is TGTGCCAGCAGTTTGGGTCTAGCGAGGTACGAGCAGTACTTC. It is translated as CASSLGLARYEQYF.

This clonotype was detected only a few times. J is TRBJ1-2 and V is TRBV10-3; no firm D call. Germline CDR1 reads ENHRY; CDR2 reads SYGVKD. V was shortened by 3 bases and J by 5 bases, with 16 bases between the two germline ends. This CDR3 is built from 15 residues. The CDR3 protein is CAISDSGWRKYGYTF. DNA for the CDR3: TGTGCCATCAGTGATTCGGGTTGGAGAAAATATGGCTACACCTTC.

This sequence joins TRBV7-9 and TRBJ1-2; a possible D gene is TRBD1 (5 bases). The CDR3 covers 15 residues. Germline CDR1 and CDR2: SEHNR and FQNEAQ (reference sequence). The V gene lost 1 base and the J gene lost 2 bases, with 11 bases spanning the gap. CDR3 region: CASSLDQGYNYGYTF. The DNA for the CDR3 is TGTGCCAGCAGCTTAGACCAGGGCTACAACTATGGCTACACCTTC.

The chain links TRBV27 to TRBJ2-4; the match to TRBD1 covers 10 bases. The V gene's germline CDR1 is MNHEY and CDR2 SMNVEV (reference sequence). The CDR3 extends over 14 amino acids. V shed 1 base and J 12 bases; nucleotides not matched to a gene: 6. The CDR3 loop reads CASSLFPGQGSQYF. CDR3 nucleotides: TGTGCCAGCAGTTTATTCCCGGGACAGGGGAGTCAGTACTTC.

The V gene is TRBV20-1, the J gene TRBJ2-1; D uncertain. The germline gives CDR1 DFQATT, CDR2 SNEGSKA (reference sequence). This CDR3 is built from 10 residues. Trimming pared 3 bases from V and 10 bases from J, leaving 7 bases between. CDR3 DNA: TGCAGTGCTAGCGATGAAGAGCAGTTCTTC. This translates into CSASDEEQFF.

The CDR3 loop is CASSPGLSGFNQPQHF. The CDR3 coding sequence is TGTGCCAGCAGCCCGGGCCTCAGTGGTTTCAATCAGCCCCAGCATTTT. This chain connects TRBV5-4 to TRBJ1-5; no clear D. CDR1 is SGHNT and CDR2 is YYREEE in the germline V gene (reference sequence). V shed 4 bases and J shed 3 bases, with 17 bases lying between them. The CDR3 length is 16 residues.

The chain carries TRBV7-9 and TRBJ1-5; D is unresolved. The CDR3 is 15 residues long. V lost 1 base and J 3 bases, leaving 10 bases between the germline ends. From germline, CDR1 is SEHNR and CDR2 FQNEAQ (reference sequence). CDR3 amino acids: CASSLGLATNQPQHF. The CDR3 DNA reads TGTGCCAGCAGCTTAGGTCTGGCCACCAATCAGCCCCAGCATTTT.

This clonotype was seen only a few times. The genes are TRBV25-1 and TRBJ2-7, with TRBD2 identical over 9 bases. Per the germline V gene, CDR1 is MGHDK and CDR2 is SYGVNS. J lost 3 bases, V lost 6 bases, and 9 bases had no gene match. There are 15 residues in the CDR3. CDR3 in amino acids: CASRKSGTSLYEQYF. CDR3 DNA sequence: TGTGCCAGCAGGAAATCCGGGACTAGCCTCTACGAGCAGTACTTC.

This clonotype was found a few times. This chain uses TRBV20-1 with TRBJ2-1; 9 bases align to TRBD1. The CDR3 runs to 14 residues. Losses at the gene ends were 3 bases for V and 5 bases for J; bases not matched to a gene: 5. Looked up from germline, CDR1 is DFQATT and CDR2 is SNEGSKA (reference sequence). CDR3 DNA sequence: TGCAGTGCTAGGGGGGACAGGGCGCACAATGAGCAGTTCTTC. Protein sequence: CSARGDRAHNEQFF.

This rearrangement joins TRBV20-1 to TRBJ1-5; 9 bases agree with TRBD1. Looked up from germline, CDR1 is DFQATT and CDR2 is SNEGSKA (reference sequence). The CDR3 covers 14 residues. The V segment lost 4 bases and the J segment 7 bases; nucleotides outside the gene matches: 8. The CDR3 DNA reads TGCAGTGCTACCCGGACAGGGGAGGGACAGCCCCAGCATTTT. Amino acid sequence: CSATRTGEGQPQHF.

The chain carries TRBV12-3 or TRBV12-4 and TRBJ2-3, with D perhaps TRBD2 (6 bases). Trimming pared 6 bases from V and 2 bases from J, leaving 15 bases between. CDR3 length equals 15 residues. The CDR3 protein is CASRGTPGFTDTQYF. The CDR3 bases are TGTGCCAGCAGGGGGACTCCAGGATTCACAGATACGCAGTATTTT.

This clonotype was counted between two and nine times. The V and J genes are TRBV6-8 and TRBJ2-2; 7 bases are shared with TRBD1. Trimming took 6 bases from V and 4 from J; bases not matched to a gene: 8. CDR1 is MNHGY and CDR2 is SAAAGT in the germline V gene. CDR3 length equals 15 residues. The CDR3 loop reads CASSWDSISTGELFF. CDR3 DNA: TGTGCCAGCAGCTGGGACAGCATTTCCACCGGGGAGCTGTTTTTT.

The chain recombines TRBV4-1 with TRBJ2-2; TRBD2 aligns across 8 bases. CDR1 is MGHRA, CDR2 YSYEKL, per germline. The CDR3 loop spans 18 amino acids. With V trimmed by 4 bases and J by 6 bases, 16 bases remained unmatched. In nucleotides, the CDR3 is TGCGCCAGCAGCCCCTGGTTCCCCGGGACTAGACTGGCCGGGGAGCTGTTTTTT. Translation: CASSPWFPGTRLAGELFF.

The genes are TRBV12-3 or TRBV12-4 and TRBJ1-1; 7 bases match TRBD1. The CDR3 is 15 residues long. Trimming removed 6 bases from V and 6 bases from J; junction bases left unmatched: 13. Here the CDR3 reads CASSLFNLQGSEAFF. Written as DNA, the CDR3 is TGTGCCAGCAGCCTATTCAATCTACAGGGGTCTGAAGCTTTCTTT.

The V call is TRBV19, the J call TRBJ1-5; 9 bases map to TRBD1. The V segment lost 9 bases and the J segment 6 bases; nucleotides outside the gene matches: 6. This CDR3 has 13 residues. CDR1 is LNHDA and CDR2 is SQIVND in the germline V gene (reference sequence). CDR3 coding DNA: TGTGCCAGCTCCGGGACAGGGCGTCAGCCCCAGCATTTT. This codes for CASSGTGRQPQHF.

The chain recombines TRBV25-1 with TRBJ1-6; D might be TRBD1 (6 bases). In germline, CDR1 is MGHDK, CDR2 SYGVNS. This CDR3 region has 17 residues. Trimming stripped 4 bases from V and 1 base from J, with 14 bases between. CDR3: CASSAQGGVSYNSPLHF. The CDR3 coding sequence is TGTGCCAGCAGTGCCCAAGGGGGGGTATCCTATAATTCACCCCTCCACTTT.

This clonotype has ten or more counts. The rearrangement uses TRBV7-2 and TRBJ1-2, with TRBD1 matching 10 bases. Trimming removed 5 bases from V and 7 bases from J; junction bases left unmatched: 16. The CDR3 contains 17 residues. Per the germline V gene, CDR1 is SGHTA and CDR2 is FQGNSA. The CDR3 sequence is CASSGRGQGDFYRGYTF. In DNA, the CDR3 is TGTGCCAGCAGCGGAAGAGGACAGGGGGATTTCTATCGTGGCTACACCTTC.

This chain connects TRBV5-1 to TRBJ1-1; D remains unclear. CDR3 size: 15 residues. Trimming took 0 bases from V and 1 from J, leaving 10 bases between them. The V gene's germline CDR1 is SGHRS and CDR2 YFSETQ. The chain's CDR3 is CASSLEGRRNTEAFF. CDR3 DNA sequence: TGCGCCAGCAGCTTGGAAGGCAGGCGGAACACTGAAGCTTTCTTT.

The J gene is TRBJ2-7, the V gene TRBV10-3; D is unclear. The CDR3 runs to 12 residues. Trimming cost V 3 bases and J 4 bases, with 7 bases left between them. CDR1 and CDR2 (germline): ENHRY, SYGVKD. CDR3 bases: TGTGCCATCAGTGACTCTTATTACGAGCAGTACTTC. Amino acids: CAISDSYYEQYF.

This rearrangement joins TRBV14 to TRBJ1-1; maybe TRBD1 (5 bases). The V end lost 4 bases, the J end lost 1 base, and 13 bases lay between the germline ends. This CDR3 region has 15 residues. Germline CDR1 reads SGHDN; CDR2 reads FVKESK. CDR3 region: CASSRTQGKNTEAFF. Here the CDR3 DNA reads TGTGCCAGCAGCCGAACTCAGGGTAAGAACACTGAAGCTTTCTTT. The full variable domain, in which reference TRBV14 and TRBJ1-1 provide the parts outside the CDR3, is EAGVTQFPSHSVIEKGQTVTLRCDPISGHDNLYWYRRVMGKEIKFLLHFVKESKQDESGMPNNRFLAERTGGTYSTLKVQPAELEDSGVYFCASSRTQGKNTEAFFGQGTRLTVV.

This clonotype was picked up many times. The junction and the germline gene differ at one end; a read error may be behind it. In DNA form, the CDR3 reads TGCAGTGCCAGAGTAATGGGGGTTGGCAATCAGCCCCAGCATTTT. Protein: CSARVMGVGNQPQHF. The rearrangement uses TRBV20-1 and TRBJ1-5; D is possibly TRBD1 (5 bases). The CDR3 covers 15 residues. Germline loops: CDR1 DFQATT, CDR2 SNEGSKA (reference sequence).

This clonotype appeared many times. The genes are TRBV6-1 and TRBJ1-5; D gene uncertain. The CDR3 has 15 amino acids. V was cut by 3 bases and J by 2 bases, with 11 bases left in between. Per the germline V gene, CDR1 is MNHNS and CDR2 is SASEGT. This CDR3 reads CASSEMSAGNQPQHF. In DNA, the CDR3 is TGTGCCAGCAGTGAGATGTCCGCAGGCAATCAGCCCCAGCATTTT.

The rearrangement links TRBV7-2 to TRBJ2-2, with D maybe TRBD2 (6 bases). Germline-derived CDR1 and CDR2 are SGHTA and FQGNSA. V gave up 0 bases and J gave up 7 bases, with 9 bases separating them. There are 14 residues in the CDR3. The CDR3 reads CASSLAGGVGELFF. The DNA for the CDR3 is TGTGCCAGCAGCTTAGCTGGAGGGGTCGGGGAGCTGTTTTTT.